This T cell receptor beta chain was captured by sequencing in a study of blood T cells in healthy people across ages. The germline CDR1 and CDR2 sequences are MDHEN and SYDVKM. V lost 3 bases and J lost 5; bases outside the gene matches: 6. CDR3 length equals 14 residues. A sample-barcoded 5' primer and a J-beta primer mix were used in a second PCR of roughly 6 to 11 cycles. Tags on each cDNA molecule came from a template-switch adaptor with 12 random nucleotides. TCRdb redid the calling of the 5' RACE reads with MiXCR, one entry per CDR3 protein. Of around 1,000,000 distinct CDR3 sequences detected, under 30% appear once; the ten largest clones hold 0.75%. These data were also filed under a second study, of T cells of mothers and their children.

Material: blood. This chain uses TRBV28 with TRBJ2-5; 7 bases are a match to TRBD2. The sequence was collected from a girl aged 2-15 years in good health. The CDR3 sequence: CASSFGGSRETQYF. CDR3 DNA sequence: TGTGCCAGCAGTTTTGGCGGGAGTAGGGAGACCCAGTACTTC.